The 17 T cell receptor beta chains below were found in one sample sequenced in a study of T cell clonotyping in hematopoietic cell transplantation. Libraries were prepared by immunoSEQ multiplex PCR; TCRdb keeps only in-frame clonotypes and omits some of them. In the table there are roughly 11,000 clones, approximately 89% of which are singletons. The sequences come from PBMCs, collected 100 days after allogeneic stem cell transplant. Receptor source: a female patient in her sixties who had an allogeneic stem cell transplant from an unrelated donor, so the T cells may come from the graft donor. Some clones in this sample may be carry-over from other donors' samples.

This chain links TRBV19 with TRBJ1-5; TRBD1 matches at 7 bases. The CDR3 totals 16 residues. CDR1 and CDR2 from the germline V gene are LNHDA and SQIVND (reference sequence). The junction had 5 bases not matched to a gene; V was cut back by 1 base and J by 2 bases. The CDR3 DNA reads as TGTGCCAGTAGTATAGTGCGACAGGGTGGCAATCAGCCCCAGCATTTT. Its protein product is CASSIVRQGGNQPQHF.

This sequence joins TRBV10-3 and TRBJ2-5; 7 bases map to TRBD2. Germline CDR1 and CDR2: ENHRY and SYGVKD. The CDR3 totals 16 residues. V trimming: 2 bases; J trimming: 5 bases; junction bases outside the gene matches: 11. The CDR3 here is CAISEGRREFDETQYF. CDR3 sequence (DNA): TGTGCCATCAGTGAGGGGCGGCGGGAGTTCGATGAGACCCAGTACTTC.

The CDR3 region has the DNA TGTGCCAGCAGTTGGACAGGCAAGGACGAGCAGTTCTTC. Translated, it gives CASSWTGKDEQFF. The rearrangement uses TRBV6-5 and TRBJ2-1; 7 bases are a match to TRBD1. CDR1 MNHEY and CDR2 SVGAGI come from the germline V gene. Germline trimming cut 4 bases from V and 10 bases from J; bases unmatched to any gene: 7. CDR3 size: 13 residues.

DNA for the CDR3: TGTGCCAGCAGCTCTGACAGGCGGGACCCCTACGAGCAGTACTTC. It translates to CASSSDRRDPYEQYF. The chain links TRBV5-6 to TRBJ2-7; D tentatively reads TRBD1 or TRBD2 (6 bases each). Germline V lookup: CDR1 SGHDT, CDR2 YYEEEE. V lost 3 bases, J lost 2 bases, and 15 bases lay in between. This CDR3 comprises 15 residues.

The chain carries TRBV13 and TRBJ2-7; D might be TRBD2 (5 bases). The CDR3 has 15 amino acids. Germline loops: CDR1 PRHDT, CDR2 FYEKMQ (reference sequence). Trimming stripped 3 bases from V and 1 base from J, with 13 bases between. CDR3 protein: CASSFSAGLSYEQYF. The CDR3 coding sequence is TGTGCCAGCAGCTTTTCTGCGGGTTTGTCCTACGAGCAGTACTTC.

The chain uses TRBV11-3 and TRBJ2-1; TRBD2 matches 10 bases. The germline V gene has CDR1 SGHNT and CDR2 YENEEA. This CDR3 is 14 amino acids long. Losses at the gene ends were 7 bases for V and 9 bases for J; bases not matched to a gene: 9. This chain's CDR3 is CASMPGLARSEQFF. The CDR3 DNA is TGTGCCAGCATGCCGGGACTAGCGAGGAGTGAGCAGTTCTTC.

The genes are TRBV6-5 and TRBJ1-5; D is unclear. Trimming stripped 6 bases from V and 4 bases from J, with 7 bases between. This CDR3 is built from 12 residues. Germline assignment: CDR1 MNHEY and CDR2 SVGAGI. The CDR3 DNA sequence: TGTGCCAGCAGAACCGTTAATCAGCCCCAGCATTTT. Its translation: CASRTVNQPQHF.

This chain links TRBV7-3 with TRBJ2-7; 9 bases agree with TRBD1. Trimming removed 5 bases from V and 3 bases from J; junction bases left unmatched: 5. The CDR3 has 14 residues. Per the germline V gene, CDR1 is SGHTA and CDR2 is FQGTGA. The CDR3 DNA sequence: TGTGCCAGCAGCCCAGGACAGGGGATCTACGAGCAGTACTTC. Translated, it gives CASSPGQGIYEQYF.

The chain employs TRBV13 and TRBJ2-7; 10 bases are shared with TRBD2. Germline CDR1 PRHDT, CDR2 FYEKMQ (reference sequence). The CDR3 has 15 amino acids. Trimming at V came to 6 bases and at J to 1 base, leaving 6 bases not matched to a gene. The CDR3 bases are TGTGCCAGCAGTCCTAGCGGGAGTGGGTCCTACGAGCAGTACTTC. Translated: CASSPSGSGSYEQYF.

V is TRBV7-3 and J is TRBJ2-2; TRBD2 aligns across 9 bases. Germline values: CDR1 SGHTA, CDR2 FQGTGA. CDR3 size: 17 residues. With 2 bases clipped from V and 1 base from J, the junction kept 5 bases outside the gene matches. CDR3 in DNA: TGTGCCAGCAGCTTATACTTGACTAGCGGGAACACCGGGGAGCTGTTTTTT. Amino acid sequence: CASSLYLTSGNTGELFF. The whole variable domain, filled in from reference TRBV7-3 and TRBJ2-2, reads GAGVSQTPSNKVTEKGKYVELRCDPISGHTALYWYRQSLGQGPEFLIYFQGTGAADDSGLPNDRFFAVRPEGSVSTLKIQRTERGDSAVYLCASSLYLTSGNTGELFFGEGSRLTVL.

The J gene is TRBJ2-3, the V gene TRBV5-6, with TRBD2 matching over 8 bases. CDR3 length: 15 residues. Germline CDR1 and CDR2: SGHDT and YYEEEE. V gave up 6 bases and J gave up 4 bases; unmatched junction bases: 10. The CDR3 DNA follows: TGTGCCAGCAACTCCGGGACTAGTTTACCAGATACGCAGTATTTT. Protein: CASNSGTSLPDTQYF.

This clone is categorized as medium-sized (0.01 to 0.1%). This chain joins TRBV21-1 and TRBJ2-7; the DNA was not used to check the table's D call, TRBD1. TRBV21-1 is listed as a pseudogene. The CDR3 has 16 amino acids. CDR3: CASSKAPGQGADEQYF. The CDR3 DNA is TGTGCCAGCAGCAAAGCCCCGGGACAGGGGGCTGACGAGCAGTACTTC.

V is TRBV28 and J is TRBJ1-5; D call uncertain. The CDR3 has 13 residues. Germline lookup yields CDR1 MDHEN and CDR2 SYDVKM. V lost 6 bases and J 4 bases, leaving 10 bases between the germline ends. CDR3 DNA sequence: TGTGCCAGCAGAAGCCACGGGAATCAGCCCCAGCATTTT. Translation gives CASRSHGNQPQHF.

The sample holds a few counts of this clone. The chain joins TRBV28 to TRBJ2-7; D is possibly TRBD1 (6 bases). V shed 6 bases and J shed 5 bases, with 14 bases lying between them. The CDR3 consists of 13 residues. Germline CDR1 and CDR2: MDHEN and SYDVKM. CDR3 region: CASSTTGLHEQYF. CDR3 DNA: TGTGCCAGCAGCACTACAGGGTTGCACGAGCAGTACTTC.

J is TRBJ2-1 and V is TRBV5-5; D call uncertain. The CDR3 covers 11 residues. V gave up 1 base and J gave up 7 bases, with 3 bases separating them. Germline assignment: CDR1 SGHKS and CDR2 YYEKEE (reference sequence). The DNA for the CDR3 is TGTGCCAGCAGCTTGCAAAATGAGCAGTTCTTC. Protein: CASSLQNEQFF.

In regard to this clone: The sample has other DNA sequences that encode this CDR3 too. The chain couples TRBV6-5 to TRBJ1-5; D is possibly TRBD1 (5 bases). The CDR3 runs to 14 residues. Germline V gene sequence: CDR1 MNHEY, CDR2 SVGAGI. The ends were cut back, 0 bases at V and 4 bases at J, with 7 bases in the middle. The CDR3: CASSYSGGNQPQHF. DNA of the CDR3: TGTGCCAGCAGTTACTCCGGGGGAAATCAGCCCCAGCATTTT.

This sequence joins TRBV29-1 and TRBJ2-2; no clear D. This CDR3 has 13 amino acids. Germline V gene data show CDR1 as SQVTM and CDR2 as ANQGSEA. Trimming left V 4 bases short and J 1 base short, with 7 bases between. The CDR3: CSVGGMNTGELFF. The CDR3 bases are TGCAGCGTTGGAGGAATGAACACCGGGGAGCTGTTTTTT.